Below, 5 T cell receptor beta chains from the same sample are listed, as sequenced in a study of T cell repertoires in cytomegalovirus infection. One entry per CDR3 protein results from TCRdb running MiXCR on the reads. The sample holds 100,000 to 150,000 distinct CDR3 sequences; around 25% are singletons and the top ten take roughly 35%. What these receptors recognize is not known. What was sequenced was PBMCs, sequenced either directly or after in vitro stimulation (not recorded which). Receptors were obtained from a human donor in good health (CMV status not recorded). Some clones in this sample may be carry-over from other donors' samples.

The chain couples TRBV2 to TRBJ1-1; D gene unclear. Germline V gives CDR1 SNHLY, CDR2 FYNNEI. The CDR3 has 13 amino acids. Trimming removed 3 bases from V and 5 bases from J, with 10 bases in between. The CDR3 loop reads CASSDMRATEAFF. DNA for the CDR3: TGTGCCAGCAGTGACATGAGGGCAACTGAAGCTTTCTTT.

This clonotype has at least ten counts. J is TRBJ2-4 and V is TRBV7-8, with 9 bases matching TRBD1. Germline trimming cut 1 base from V and 13 bases from J; bases unmatched to any gene: 5. The germline V gene encodes CDR1 SGHVS and CDR2 FQNEAQ. The CDR3 is 13 residues long. Here the CDR3 DNA reads TGTGCCAGCAGCTTAGAACAGGGGGCCGAACAGTACTTC. Its protein is CASSLEQGAEQYF.

The chain employs TRBV6-2 or TRBV6-3 and TRBJ2-3; D is unresolved. Trimming stripped 4 bases from V and 6 bases from J, with 14 bases between. CDR1 and CDR2 (germline): MNHEY, SVGEGT. The CDR3 spans 14 residues. The CDR3 DNA reads as TGTGCCAGCAGTTCACCGCAACGTGGGGATACGCAGTATTTT. Its translation is CASSSPQRGDTQYF.

The V and J genes are TRBV20-1 and TRBJ2-2; D unresolved. Germline V lookup: CDR1 DFQATT, CDR2 SNEGSKA (reference sequence). Trimming pared 5 bases from V and 4 bases from J, leaving 11 bases between. CDR3 length equals 13 residues. Here the CDR3 DNA reads TGCAGTGCTGCCTCTGGAAGCACCGGGGAGCTGTTTTTT. Protein product: CSAASGSTGELFF.

This clonotype was detected many times. This chain uses TRBV7-8 with TRBJ2-7; D not certain. Germline V CDR1 and CDR2: SGHVS, FQNEAQ. CDR3 length: 17 amino acids. Trimming removed 5 bases from V and 4 bases from J, with 24 bases in between. CDR3 amino acids: CASSQDSTMGVRYEQYV. In DNA, the CDR3 is TGTGCCAGCAGCCAAGATAGTACCATGGGCGTGCGGTACGAGCAGTACGTC.